This is a list of T cell receptor beta chains from one sample in a study of T-cell memory formation after mild COVID-19. TCRdb re-called the 5' RACE reads through MiXCR, storing one row per CDR3 protein. Among a few hundred thousand distinct CDR3 sequences listed, around 21% were seen once. The sequencing sample was made of PBMCs or a T cell subset sorted from them (not recorded which). The receptor set was obtained from an adult woman who had mild COVID-19 (a few samples of this study predate the infection). Cell type and time point are not known. Each CDR3 is given with its conserved first and last residue. The D gene is left open where the match is weak. Only some rows state a clone size, as once, few, many or a class for expanded clones.

.	TRBJ2-3	.	TRBV7-3	CASSLLSTDTQYF	TGTGCCAGCAGCTTACTCTCCACAGATACGCAGTATTTT
TRBD1	TRBJ1-6	.	TRBV6-1	CASSELPDRFNSPLHF	TGTGCCAGCAGTGAACTTCCGGACAGGTTTAATTCACCCCTCCACTTT
.	TRBJ2-7	few	TRBV12-3/TRBV12-4	CAILLGYEQYF	TGTGCCATCCTCCTGGGCTACGAGCAGTACTTC
TRBD1	TRBJ2-6	many	TRBV5-1	CASSLGTGGSLSGANVLTF	TGCGCCAGCAGCTTGGGGACAGGGGGATCCCTCTCTGGGGCCAACGTCCTGACTTTC
.	TRBJ2-1	few	TRBV20-1	CSAGGESTYNEQFF	TGCAGTGCGGGGGGAGAAAGCACCTACAATGAGCAGTTCTTC
.	TRBJ2-1	few	TRBV29-1	CSVSSWGSDEFF	TGCAGCGTTAGCTCCTGGGGGAGTGATGAGTTCTTC
TRBD1	TRBJ1-4	.	TRBV28	CASSSGQGLFF	TGTGCAAGCAGTTCCGGACAGGGACTGTTTTTT
.	TRBJ1-3	many	TRBV6-5	CASRTDYSGNTIYF	TGTGCCAGCAGGACAGACTACTCTGGAAACACCATATATTTT
.	TRBJ2-3	.	TRBV18	CASSPSGHRTDTQYF	TGTGCCAGCTCACCTTCTGGACACCGCACAGATACGCAGTATTTT
.	TRBJ2-1	.	TRBV5-1	CASSRDTTYNEQFF	TGCGCCAGCAGCCGGGACACTACCTACAATGAGCAGTTCTTC
.	TRBJ1-6	.	TRBV6-1	CASSDGVTSGNSPLHF	TGTGCCAGCAGTGATGGAGTTACAAGCGGTAATTCACCCCTCCACTTT
.	TRBJ1-5	few	TRBV10-3	CAISESPGSQPQHF	TGTGCCATCAGTGAGTCGCCAGGAAGTCAGCCCCAGCATTTT
TRBD2	TRBJ2-5	.	TRBV5-1	CASSLVFRLAQETQYF	TGCGCCAGCAGCTTGGTCTTCCGACTAGCCCAAGAGACCCAGTACTTC
TRBD2	TRBJ2-3	.	TRBV24-1	CATSDPGTSGPGEDTQYF	TGTGCCACCAGTGACCCCGGGACTAGCGGACCTGGGGAAGATACGCAGTATTTT
.	TRBJ1-2	few	TRBV11-2	CASSLNPAESYGYTF	TGTGCCAGCAGCTTAAATCCAGCCGAGAGCTATGGCTACACCTTC
TRBD2	TRBJ2-1	.	TRBV7-6	CASSSQGLAGYEQFF	TGTGCCAGCAGCTCCCAGGGACTAGCGGGATATGAGCAGTTCTTC
.	TRBJ1-2	few	TRBV5-1	CASSEGSRDGYTF	TGCGCCAGCAGCGAGGGGTCTCGGGATGGCTACACCTTC
TRBD1	TRBJ2-7	.	TRBV6-6	CASSRQGFYEQYF	TGTGCCAGCAGTAGACAGGGTTTCTACGAGCAGTACTTC
.	TRBJ1-6	few	TRBV12-3/TRBV12-4	CASSFTGMGSPLHF	TGTGCCAGCAGTTTCACAGGGATGGGCTCACCCCTCCACTTT
TRBD2	TRBJ2-1	once	TRBV20-1	CSARETSGTYNEQFF	TGCAGTGCTAGGGAAACTAGCGGGACTTACAATGAGCAGTTCTTC
TRBD1	TRBJ2-2	.	TRBV18	CASSEQGSDTGELFF	TGTGCCAGCTCCGAACAGGGGAGTGACACCGGGGAGCTGTTTTTT
.	TRBJ1-2	few	TRBV7-9	CASSFPDTF	TGTGCCAGCAGCTTCCCGGACACCTTC
.	TRBJ1-5	.	TRBV19	CASSMFSGNQPQHF	TGTGCCAGTAGTATGTTTTCGGGCAATCAGCCCCAGCATTTT
.	TRBJ1-2	.	TRBV30	CAWSGTDSPYGYTF	TGTGCCTGGAGTGGAACAGACTCGCCTTATGGCTACACCTTC
.	TRBJ2-5	.	TRBV30	CAWSQNGETQYF	TGTGCCTGGAGTCAGAATGGCGAGACCCAGTACTTC
.	TRBJ2-2	.	TRBV18	CASSQQTANTGELFF	TGTGCCAGCTCACAGCAGACCGCGAACACCGGGGAGCTGTTTTTT
TRBD1	TRBJ2-5	few	TRBV12-3/TRBV12-4	CASRRDSQETQYF	TGTGCCAGCAGGAGGGACAGTCAAGAGACCCAGTACTTC
TRBD1	TRBJ2-3	.	TRBV20-1	CSARDRGFTDTQYF	TGCAGTGCCCGCGACAGGGGTTTCACAGATACGCAGTATTTT
.	TRBJ2-6	few	TRBV5-1	CASSGGAGSSGANVLTF	TGCGCCAGCAGCGGGGGCGCAGGGAGCTCTGGGGCCAACGTCCTGACTTTC
.	TRBJ1-5	.	TRBV11-2	CASSPGDTWPQHF	TGTGCCAGCAGCCCCGGGGATACTTGGCCCCAGCATTTT
TRBD1	TRBJ2-7	few	TRBV7-2	CASSSTRQGISYEQYF	TGTGCCAGCAGCTCCACCCGACAGGGCATTTCCTACGAGCAGTACTTC
.	TRBJ2-7	.	TRBV6-2/TRBV6-3	CASSYFDSSYEQYF	TGTGCCAGCAGTTACTTCGACTCCTCCTACGAGCAGTACTTC
TRBD1	TRBJ2-5	.	TRBV5-4	CASMRTGVDETQYF	TGTGCCAGCATGCGGACAGGGGTGGATGAGACCCAGTACTTC
.	TRBJ1-2	few	TRBV15	CATSGSGALRSF	TGTGCCACCAGCGGTTCAGGGGCCCTACGCTCTTTC
TRBD2	TRBJ2-1	many	TRBV5-1	CASSLAGVNNEQFF	TGCGCCAGCAGCCTAGCGGGAGTCAACAATGAGCAGTTCTTC
.	TRBJ2-7	few	TRBV20-1	CSASAPDYPRVYEQYF	TGCAGTGCTAGTGCACCGGACTACCCGAGGGTCTACGAGCAGTACTTC
.	TRBJ2-5	.	TRBV21-1	CASSRTTLYQETQYF	TGTGCCAGCAGCCGGACAACCCTGTACCAAGAGACCCAGTACTTC
TRBD1	TRBJ2-1	few	TRBV7-9	CASSSKPRDRAYNEQFF	TGTGCCAGCAGCTCCAAGCCCCGGGACAGGGCCTACAATGAGCAGTTCTTC
.	TRBJ1-5	.	TRBV29-1	CSVVENLRGNQPPHF	TGCAGCGTTGTTGAGAATCTGAGAGGCAATCAGCCCCCGCATTTT
.	TRBJ1-2	.	TRBV6-5	CASSYDVIAAYGYTF	TGTGCCAGCAGTTACGATGTGATTGCGGCTTATGGCTACACCTTC
.	TRBJ2-1	.	TRBV24-1	CATSDRTAGSTEQFF	TGTGCCACCAGTGACCGAACCGCCGGGAGTACAGAGCAGTTCTTC
.	TRBJ2-5	many	TRBV20-1	CSATNRRETQYF	TGCAGTGCGACCAACCGAAGAGAGACCCAGTACTTC
.	TRBJ1-1	few	TRBV2	CASSVRGRYTEAFF	TGTGCCAGCAGTGTCAGGGGCCGGTACACTGAAGCTTTCTTT
TRBD2	TRBJ2-7	few	TRBV7-2	CASSILAGEVFYEQYF	TGTGCCAGCAGCATTCTAGCGGGAGAGGTCTTCTACGAGCAGTACTTC
TRBD2	TRBJ2-4	.	TRBV7-8	CASSLDSGRAKNIQYF	TGTGCCAGCAGCTTAGATAGCGGGAGGGCCAAAAACATTCAGTACTTC
.	TRBJ1-2	few	TRBV4-2	CASSQGEAGDYGYTF	TGTGCCAGCAGCCAAGGGGAGGCAGGGGACTATGGCTACACCTTC
TRBD2	TRBJ2-2	.	TRBV24-1	CATSDTSGRNTGELFF	TGTGCCACCAGTGACACTAGCGGGCGGAACACCGGGGAGCTGTTTTTT
.	TRBJ2-3	few	TRBV5-6	CASSFVRQGDTQYF	TGTGCCAGCAGCTTTGTGCGCCAGGGCGATACGCAGTATTTT
.	TRBJ2-7	few	TRBV2	CASSERQVYEQYF	TGTGCCAGCAGTGAAAGACAGGTGTACGAGCAGTACTTC
.	TRBJ2-7	.	TRBV5-1	CASRQLASYEQYF	TGCGCCAGCAGACAACTAGCCTCCTACGAGCAGTACTTC
.	TRBJ1-1	few	TRBV20-1	CSARGTEAFF	TGCAGTGCTAGGGGAACTGAAGCTTTCTTT
.	TRBJ2-2	.	TRBV12-3/TRBV12-4	CASTRDMVNTGELFF	TGTGCCAGCACCCGGGACATGGTGAACACCGGGGAGCTGTTTTTT